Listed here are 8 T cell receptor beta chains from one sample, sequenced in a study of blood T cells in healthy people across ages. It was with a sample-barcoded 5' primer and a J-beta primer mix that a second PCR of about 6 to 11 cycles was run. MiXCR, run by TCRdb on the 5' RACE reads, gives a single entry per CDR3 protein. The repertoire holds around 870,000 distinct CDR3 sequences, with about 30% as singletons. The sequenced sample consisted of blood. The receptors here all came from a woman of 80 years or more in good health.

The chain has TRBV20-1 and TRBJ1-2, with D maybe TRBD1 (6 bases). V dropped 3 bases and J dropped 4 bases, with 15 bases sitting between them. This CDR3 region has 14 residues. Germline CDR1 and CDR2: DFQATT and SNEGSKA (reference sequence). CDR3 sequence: CSASRADRTYGYTF. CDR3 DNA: TGCAGTGCTAGCCGGGCGGACAGAACCTATGGCTACACCTTC.

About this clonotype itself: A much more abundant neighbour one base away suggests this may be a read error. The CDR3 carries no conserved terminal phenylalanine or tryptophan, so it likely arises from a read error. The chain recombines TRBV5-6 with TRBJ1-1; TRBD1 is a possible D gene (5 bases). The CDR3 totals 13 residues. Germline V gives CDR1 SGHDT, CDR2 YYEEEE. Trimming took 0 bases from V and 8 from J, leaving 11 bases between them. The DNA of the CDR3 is TGTGCCAGCAGCTTGGTCTCGACAGACGAAGCTTTCTCT. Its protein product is CASSLVSTDEAFS.

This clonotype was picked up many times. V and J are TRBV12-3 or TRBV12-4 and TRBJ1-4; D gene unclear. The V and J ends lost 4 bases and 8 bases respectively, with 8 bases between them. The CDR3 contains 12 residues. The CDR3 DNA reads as TGTGCCAGCAGTTCCACCGGGGAAAAACTGTTTTTT. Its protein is CASSSTGEKLFF.

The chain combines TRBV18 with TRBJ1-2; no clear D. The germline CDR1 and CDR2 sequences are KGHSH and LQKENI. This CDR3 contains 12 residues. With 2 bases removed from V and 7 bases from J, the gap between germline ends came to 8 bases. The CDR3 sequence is CASSPMESGYTF. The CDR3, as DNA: TGTGCCAGCTCACCAATGGAGAGTGGCTACACCTTC.

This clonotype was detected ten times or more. The CDR3 here is CATSRQGRTDTQYF. CDR3 coding DNA: TGTGCCACCAGTAGACAGGGTAGGACAGATACGCAGTATTTT. The chain couples TRBV24-1 to TRBJ2-3; 7 bases are shared with TRBD1. Germline values: CDR1 KGHDR, CDR2 SFDVKD. This CDR3 has 14 amino acids. The V gene end was trimmed by 6 bases and the J gene end by 3 bases; junction bases not matched to a gene: 5.

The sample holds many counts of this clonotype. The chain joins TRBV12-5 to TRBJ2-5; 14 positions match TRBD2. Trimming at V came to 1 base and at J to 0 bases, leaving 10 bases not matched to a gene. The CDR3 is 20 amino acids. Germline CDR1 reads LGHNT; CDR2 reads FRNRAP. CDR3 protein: CASGLEPGTSGGPYQETQYF. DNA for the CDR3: TGTGCTAGTGGTTTGGAACCCGGGACTAGCGGGGGCCCGTACCAAGAGACCCAGTACTTC. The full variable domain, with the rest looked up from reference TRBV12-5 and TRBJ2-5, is DARVTQTPRHKVTEMGQEVTMRCQPILGHNTVFWYRQTMMQGLELLAYFRNRAPLDDSGMPKDRFSAEMPDATLATLKIQPSEPRDSAVYFCASGLEPGTSGGPYQETQYFGPGTRLLVL.

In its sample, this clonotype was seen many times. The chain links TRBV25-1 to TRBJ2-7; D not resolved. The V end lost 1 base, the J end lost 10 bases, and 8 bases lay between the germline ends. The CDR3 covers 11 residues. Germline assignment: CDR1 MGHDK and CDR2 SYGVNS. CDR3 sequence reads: CASSESREQYF. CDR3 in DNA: TGTGCCAGCAGTGAATCAAGGGAACAGTACTTC.

This chain's CDR3 is CSARASSTDTQYF. CDR3 bases: TGCAGTGCTAGGGCTAGCAGCACAGATACGCAGTATTTT. The V and J genes are TRBV20-1 and TRBJ2-3; weak D call: TRBD2 (5 bases). The CDR3 covers 13 residues. The germline V gene encodes CDR1 DFQATT and CDR2 SNEGSKA (reference sequence). V was trimmed by 3 bases and J by 0 bases, leaving 7 bases between them.